The clone carrying this T cell receptor (beta chain) has only a few counts. Its target is not known. The data were taken from a study of blood T cells in healthy people across ages. Germline V gene data show CDR1 as MNHEY and CDR2 as SVGEGT. This CDR3 has 14 amino acids. The V end was cut by 6 bases, the J end by 5 bases, with 14 bases between. Combining a sample-barcoded 5' primer with a J-beta primer mix, a second PCR ran for roughly 6 to 12 cycles. Via MiXCR, TCRdb re-called the 5' RACE reads, giving one row per CDR3 protein. The data contain 700,000 to 900,000 distinct CDR3 sequences, around 25% of them singletons. Whole-study findings and limits: Roughly linearly, TCR beta diversity per million T cells fell as age increased.

This sample was also put to use in a study of T cells of mothers and their children. From that paper: Donation involved three healthy Caucasian mothers and the six children that they had.

The sample consisted of blood. The chain has TRBV6-2 or TRBV6-3 and TRBJ2-4; a possible D gene is TRBD1 (6 bases). This receptor was obtained from a boy aged 5-17 years in good health. Written as DNA, the CDR3 is TGTGCCAGCAGCCTAGGACAGATCCAAAACATTCAGTACTTC. Translation: CASSLGQIQNIQYF.